This is a list of T cell receptor beta chains from one sample in a study of long-term antiretroviral therapy in people with HIV. The data were produced by immunoSEQ multiplex PCR, yet TCRdb's version contains in-frame clones alone and is incomplete. The sample has fewer than 35,000 clones, about 81% seen once. The specimen was unsorted PBMCs, collected 2.9 years after starting antiretroviral therapy. The receptors come from a man in his fifties or sixties with HIV. The CDR3 runs from the conserved cysteine through the conserved F or W. A D gene is named only where the DNA matches it firmly. Only part of the rows carry a size: once, few, many, or a class if the clone is expanded.

clone_size	d_call	j_call	v_call	cdr3_nt	cdr3_aa
NA	NA	TRBJ2-2	TRBV7-7	TGTGCTAGCAGCGCTATACTTACCGGGGAGCTGTTTTTT	CASSAILTGELFF
NA	NA	TRBJ1-4	TRBV5-5	TGTGCCAGCAGCTTGGAGGTCGGGACTGTGTTTAACGAACTGTTTTTT	CASSLEVGTVFNELFF
NA	NA	TRBJ2-2	TRBV5-1	TGCGCCAGCAGCTTGGCTCTAGAGAACACCGGGGAGCTGTTTTTT	CASSLALENTGELFF
NA	TRBD2	TRBJ2-7	TRBV6-1	TGTGCCAGCAGTGGGGCCGAACTAGCGAGTTACGAGCAGTACTTC	CASSGAELASYEQYF
NA	NA	TRBJ1-2	TRBV6-5	TGTGCCAGCAGCCCTGCGGGAGGGCCCTATGGCTACACCTTC	CASSPAGGPYGYTF
NA	NA	TRBJ1-1	TRBV18	TGTGCCAGCTCACCCGGAACAGGTTCGAACACTGAAGCTTTCTTT	CASSPGTGSNTEAFF
NA	TRBD1	TRBJ2-3	TRBV27	TGTGCCAGCAGTCTTACCCAGGGGGCGGGTCAAGATACGCAGTATTTT	CASSLTQGAGQDTQYF
once	NA	TRBJ2-1	TRBV4-1	TGCGCCAGCAGCCCTAAAAGAGCCCACCTTGAACGGGAGATTGAGCAGTTCTTC	CASSPKRAHLEREIEQFF
few	NA	TRBJ1-2	TRBV7-6	TGTGCCAGCAGCTTAGTGGGAGGAGGCTACACCTTC	CASSLVGGGYTF
NA	NA	TRBJ2-3	TRBV5-5	TGTGCCAGCAGCTCCTGGACGGGACTCGACACAGATACGCAGTATTTT	CASSSWTGLDTDTQYF
medium-sized	TRBD1	TRBJ1-6	TRBV2	TGTGCCAGCAGCGGGACAGATTATAATTCACCCCTCCACTTT	CASSGTDYNSPLHF
NA	NA	TRBJ1-1	TRBV5-1	TGCGCCAGCAGCTTGGAAGGGCCCAACACTGAAGCTTTCTTT	CASSLEGPNTEAFF
NA	NA	TRBJ1-4	TRBV5-6	TGTGCCAGCAGCTCAGACACAGGGCTAGTCGATGAAAAACTGTTTTTT	CASSSDTGLVDEKLFF
NA	NA	TRBJ1-2	TRBV29-1	TGCAGCGTTGGTATCCGGGACTTGGGCTACACCTTC	CSVGIRDLGYTF
once	NA	TRBJ1-2	TRBV2	TGTGCCAGCAGTGAGGGCCTATCGAGGGATGGCTACACCTTC	CASSEGLSRDGYTF
once	NA	TRBJ1-3	TRBV4-1	TGCGCCAGCAGGCCAAGATTGCTTGGTGGTTCAGGGGACGGGGCGGGCAACACCATATATTTT	CASRPRLLGGSGDGAGNTIYF
NA	NA	TRBJ2-7	TRBV11-3	TGTGCCAGCAGCTCAGATAGGTTCCAGGGTAACGAGCAGTACTTC	CASSSDRFQGNEQYF
NA	NA	TRBJ1-1	TRBV6-5	TGTGCCAGCAGCTTGGGAACAGGAGCTTTCTTT	CASSLGTGAFF
NA	NA	TRBJ1-2	TRBV5-4	TGTGCCAGCAGCTCGGGGGCCAGGGACTATGGCTACACCTTC	CASSSGARDYGYTF
NA	TRBD1	TRBJ1-2	TRBV15	TGTGCCACCAGCAGAGATGGAACAGGGGAGGCCTATGGCTACACCTTC	CATSRDGTGEAYGYTF
NA	TRBD1	TRBJ1-1	TRBV6-5	TGTGCCAGCAGGTTTCACAGGGGGAACACTGAAGCTTTCTTT	CASRFHRGNTEAFF
NA	TRBD2	TRBJ2-2	TRBV28	TGTGCTGGGAGGCTAGCGGGGACCGGGGAGCTGTTTTTT	CAGRLAGTGELFF
NA	NA	TRBJ2-5	TRBV6-1	TGTGCCAGCAGTGATGCGGCTAGGCCAGGGGAGACCCAGTACTTC	CASSDAARPGETQYF
NA	NA	TRBJ1-1	TRBV4-1	TGCGCCAGCAGCCAGAGGACAGAGGTCATCGGGGCTTTCTTT	CASSQRTEVIGAFF
NA	TRBD1	TRBJ1-5	TRBV27	TGTGCCAGCAGCATTGGACAGGGCAATCAGCCCCAGCATTTT	CASSIGQGNQPQHF
NA	TRBD1	TRBJ2-3	TRBV5-8	TGTGCCAGCAGCTCCGGGACAGGTGGAGATACGCAGTATTTT	CASSSGTGGDTQYF
NA	NA	TRBJ1-4	TRBV19	TGTGCCAGTAGCCCTACAGGGATTCTTAATGAAAAACTGTTTTTT	CASSPTGILNEKLFF
NA	NA	TRBJ1-6	TRBV10-3	TGTGCCATCAGCGCTTTGTCCAGGAGCAACTCCTATAATTCACCCCTCCACTTT	CAISALSRSNSYNSPLHF
NA	TRBD1	TRBJ1-2	TRBV30	TGTGCCTGGAGTTCCAAGGACGCGACAGGGTATGGCTATGGCTACACCTTC	CAWSSKDATGYGYGYTF
NA	TRBD1	TRBJ1-3	TRBV5-1	TGCGCCAGCAGCCCTGGACAGGGTGGAAACACCATATATTTT	CASSPGQGGNTIYF
NA	TRBD1	TRBJ1-2	TRBV6-6	TGTGCCAGCAGTAACGACAGGGGGACTATCTATGGCTACACCTTC	CASSNDRGTIYGYTF
NA	NA	TRBJ1-5	TRBV28	TGTGCCAGCAGCGGAGGGTTCACTCAGCCCCAGCATTTT	CASSGGFTQPQHF
NA	NA	TRBJ2-6	TRBV9	TGTGCCAGCAGCGTTAAGGGGCACCACTCTGGGGCCAACGTCCTGACTTTC	CASSVKGHHSGANVLTF
once	NA	TRBJ2-3	TRBV4-1	TGCGCCAGCAGCCAAGGGCCAAGCACAGATACGCAGTATTTT	CASSQGPSTDTQYF
once	TRBD2	TRBJ2-7	TRBV18	TGTGCCAGCTCACCCTACGGGAGGGGTAATGAGCAGTACTTC	CASSPYGRGNEQYF
NA	TRBD1	TRBJ1-2	TRBV7-2	TGTGCCAGCAGCTTAAGGACAGGTCGGGTAGCTAACTATGGCTACACCTTC	CASSLRTGRVANYGYTF
NA	NA	TRBJ2-7	TRBV11-2	TGTGCCAGCAGCTTAGATCCTATGGACAGCCCCTACGAGCAGTACTTC	CASSLDPMDSPYEQYF
NA	TRBD1	TRBJ1-1	TRBV28	TGTGCCAGCAGGGCAGTTTCAGGGGGCGGGAAGAACACTGAAGCTTTCTTT	CASRAVSGGGKNTEAFF
NA	NA	TRBJ1-4	TRBV28	TGTGCCAGCAGTCTCAGGAGAACTAATGAAAAACTGTTTTTT	CASSLRRTNEKLFF
NA	TRBD1	TRBJ1-6	TRBV9	TGTGCCAGCAGCTCGGGACAGGGGGAGATCTCACCCCTCCACTTT	CASSSGQGEISPLHF
NA	TRBD1	TRBJ1-6	TRBV2	TGTGCCAGCAGCGTAACAGGGGCGCAAACGGGTTCACCCCTCCACTTT	CASSVTGAQTGSPLHF
NA	NA	TRBJ1-1	TRBV5-1	TGCGCCAGCAGCATAAGTGGGGGGAACACTGAAGCTTTCTTT	CASSISGGNTEAFF